The 30 T cell receptor beta chains below were found in one sample sequenced in a study of blood T cell repertoires in COVID-19. Generated by immunoSEQ multiplex PCR, the TCRdb table keeps only in-frame clones and is missing some. The sample yields about 440,000 clones, approximately 89% seen once. The material sequenced was peripheral blood. The source of these receptors is a woman between 45 and 65 years old with COVID-19, enrolled during active disease.

The V and J genes are TRBV18 and TRBJ1-2, with TRBD1 matching 12 bases. V was clipped by 0 bases and J by 8 bases; unmatched bases: 4. The germline CDR1 and CDR2 sequences are KGHSH and LQKENI. CDR3 size: 15 residues. The CDR3 DNA follows: TGTGCCAGCTCACCACCGGGACAGGGGGCGCGGGGCTACACCTTC. Protein sequence: CASSPPGQGARGYTF.

The CDR3 sequence: CASSVAPRQLLYEQYF. For the CDR3, the DNA is TGTGCCAGCAGCGTAGCCCCCAGACAGCTCCTATACGAGCAGTACTTC. The chain recombines TRBV9 with TRBJ2-7, with a weak D call TRBD1 (5 bases). CDR3 size: 16 residues. V was shortened by 0 bases and J by 4 bases, with 17 bases between the two germline ends. Germline V CDR1 and CDR2: SGDLS, YYNGEE. Based on the CDR3 plus reference TRBV9 and TRBJ2-7, the full variable domain is DSGVTQTPKHLITATGQRVTLRCSPRSGDLSVYWYQQSLDQGLQFLIQYYNGEERAKGNILERFSAQQFPDLHSELNLSSLELGDSALYFCASSVAPRQLLYEQYFGPGTRLTVT.

This clone has a single count. This chain connects TRBV5-5 to TRBJ1-4, with a tentative D call TRBD1 (6 bases). The length of the CDR3 is 16 residues. Germline V gives CDR1 SGHKS, CDR2 YYEKEE (reference sequence). V lost 4 bases, J lost 3 bases, and 16 bases lay in between. The CDR3 coding sequence is TGTGCCAGCAGCCCCGGGGGGGCGTTGTCTAATGAAAAACTGTTTTTT. Amino acid sequence: CASSPGGALSNEKLFF.

The chain employs TRBV6-5 and TRBJ1-1; maybe TRBD1 (6 bases). CDR3 length: 15 amino acids. V dropped 8 bases and J dropped 5 bases, with 21 bases sitting between them. Germline CDR1 and CDR2: MNHEY and SVGAGI. Here the CDR3 DNA reads TGTGCCAGCGGGAGGGGGGTGCTGGGTGTGACTGAAGCTTTCTTT. Its protein product is CASGRGVLGVTEAFF.

J is TRBJ1-1 and V is TRBV6-5, with 7 bases lining up with TRBD1. After removal of 6 bases from V and 6 bases from J, the junction contained 10 bases not matched to a gene. The CDR3 covers 14 residues. Per germline, CDR1 MNHEY and CDR2 SVGAGI. CDR3 in amino acids: CASSRQTGPSEAFF. For the CDR3, the DNA is TGTGCCAGCAGCCGCCAGACAGGGCCCTCTGAAGCTTTCTTT.

The rearrangement joins TRBV10-2 to TRBJ1-5, with D maybe TRBD1 (6 bases). V was pared by 6 bases and J by 8 bases, with 14 bases between. The CDR3 has 13 amino acids. Germline CDR1 and CDR2: WSHSY and SAAADI. CDR3 sequence (DNA): TGCGCCAGCAGAGGGGGTTCGGGGAAGCCCCAGCATTTT. Translated, it gives CASRGGSGKPQHF.

The rearrangement links TRBV4-1 to TRBJ2-5; TRBD2 matches 8 bases. Trimming at V came to 3 bases and at J to 4 bases, leaving 7 bases not matched to a gene. The CDR3 has 15 amino acids. Germline CDR1 MGHRA, CDR2 YSYEKL. CDR3 loop: CASSHGWTSRETQYF. Here the CDR3 DNA reads TGCGCCAGCAGCCATGGATGGACTAGCAGAGAGACCCAGTACTTC.

This chain uses TRBV5-4 with TRBJ1-2; 9 bases match TRBD1. CDR3 length: 16 amino acids. Germline V gene data show CDR1 as SGHNT and CDR2 as YYREEE (reference sequence). V lost 0 bases and J lost 5; bases outside the gene matches: 8. CDR3 in amino acids: CASSLDQTGGAYGYTF. The CDR3 DNA sequence: TGTGCCAGCAGCTTGGATCAAACAGGGGGCGCTTATGGCTACACCTTC.

This clone was counted a single time. This sequence joins TRBV27 and TRBJ1-2; possibly TRBD1 for D (5 bases). The CDR3 covers 14 residues. Between the trimmed V and J ends, which lost 2 bases and 4 bases, there was a span of 11 bases. Germline V lookup: CDR1 MNHEY, CDR2 SMNVEV (reference sequence). CDR3 region: CASSLGWGSYGYTF. CDR3 DNA sequence: TGTGCCAGCAGTTTAGGGTGGGGCAGCTATGGCTACACCTTC.

Concerning this clone itself: Other DNA sequences in the same sample also yield this CDR3. In nucleotides, the CDR3 is TGCGCCAGCAGCCCCCGGACAGGGGGCGATGAGCAGTTCTTC. Protein: CASSPRTGGDEQFF. This chain links TRBV5-1 with TRBJ2-1; 11 bases fit TRBD1. V lost 4 bases to trimming and J lost 8 bases; unmatched junction nucleotides: 5. The CDR3 has 14 amino acids. CDR1 and CDR2 from the germline V gene are SGHRS and YFSETQ. Based on the CDR3 plus reference TRBV5-1 and TRBJ2-1, the full variable domain is KAGVTQTPRYLIKTRGQQVTLSCSPISGHRSVSWYQQTPGQGLQFLFEYFSETQRNKGNFPGRFSGRQFSNSRSEMNVSTLELGDSALYLCASSPRTGGDEQFFGPGTRLTVL.

As concerns this clone: The same CDR3 also results from other DNA sequences found in this sample. The chain employs TRBV19 and TRBJ1-2, with TRBD1 matching over 9 bases. Germline trimming cut 6 bases from V and 4 bases from J; bases unmatched to any gene: 6. The CDR3 covers 14 residues. Germline assignment: CDR1 LNHDA and CDR2 SQIVND (reference sequence). Written as DNA, the CDR3 is TGTGCCAGTAGCCCGGGACAGGGAGGCTATGGCTACACCTTC. Residues: CASSPGQGGYGYTF.

This chain links TRBV2 with TRBJ1-2, with 7 bases lining up with TRBD1. V shed 6 bases, J shed 4 bases, and the junction held 5 bases outside the gene matches. Germline-derived CDR1 and CDR2 are SNHLY and FYNNEI. CDR3 length: 13 amino acids. The DNA for the CDR3 is TGTGCCAGCAGAGGGACAGATCCCTATGGCTACACCTTC. This sequence encodes CASRGTDPYGYTF.

The rearrangement joins TRBV5-4 to TRBJ2-7; perhaps TRBD1 as D (5 bases). Germline values: CDR1 SGHNT, CDR2 YYREEE (reference sequence). Trimming removed 4 bases from V and 2 bases from J, with 13 bases in between. The CDR3 runs to 14 residues. CDR3 protein: CASSRKGVTYEQYF. The CDR3 DNA reads as TGTGCCAGCAGCAGGAAAGGGGTGACCTACGAGCAGTACTTC.

V and J are TRBV5-1 and TRBJ2-7, with TRBD1 identical over 7 bases. The CDR3 sequence is 15 residues long. The V gene's germline CDR1 is SGHRS and CDR2 YFSETQ. Trimming took 2 bases from V and 0 from J; bases not matched to a gene: 5. The CDR3, as DNA: TGCGCCAGCAGCTTATCTAGGACAGGCTCCTACGAGCAGTACTTC. It encodes CASSLSRTGSYEQYF.

This chain links TRBV4-1 with TRBJ2-1; TRBD1 matches at 9 bases. This CDR3 is built from 15 residues. J gave up 4 bases and V 8 bases, and 9 bases lay outside the gene matches. The germline V gene encodes CDR1 MGHRA and CDR2 YSYEKL. This chain's CDR3 is CASLPTGGPYNEQFF. CDR3 DNA sequence: TGCGCCAGCTTACCGACAGGGGGACCTTACAATGAGCAGTTCTTC.

The chain couples TRBV4-1 to TRBJ2-7; 7 bases align to TRBD1. The length of the CDR3 is 13 residues. CDR1 and CDR2 (germline): MGHRA, YSYEKL. The junction had 4 bases not matched to a gene; V was cut back by 3 bases and J by 5 bases. The CDR3 coding sequence is TGCGCCAGCAGCCAGGCAGGGGGACACGAGCAGTACTTC. Translated, it gives CASSQAGGHEQYF.

The gene calls are TRBV2 and TRBJ2-7, with 9 bases fitting TRBD1. Trimming took 10 bases from V and 5 from J; bases not matched to a gene: 9. The CDR3 runs to 13 residues. Germline V lookup: CDR1 SNHLY, CDR2 FYNNEI. The DNA for the CDR3 is TGTGCCACCCCGGGACAGGGCGTGGACGAGCAGTACTTC. Its translation is CATPGQGVDEQYF.

As concerns this clone: Other DNA sequences of this sample code for an identical CDR3. CDR3: CASSEGGGAFF. In DNA form, the CDR3 reads TGTGCCAGCAGTGAGGGGGGTGGAGCTTTCTTT. The rearrangement uses TRBV2 and TRBJ1-1; D is possibly TRBD1 (5 bases). The V end was cut by 3 bases, the J end by 10 bases, with 9 bases between. CDR1 and CDR2 (germline): SNHLY, FYNNEI. The CDR3 spans 11 residues.

In its sample, this clone was seen once. The gene calls are TRBV6-1 and TRBJ1-6, with TRBD1 matching over 7 bases. The V gene's germline CDR1 is MNHNS and CDR2 SASEGT. After removal of 0 bases from V and 6 bases from J, the junction contained 5 bases not matched to a gene. This CDR3 region has 16 residues. CDR3 region: CASSEALGQPNSPLHF. The DNA for the CDR3 is TGTGCCAGCAGTGAAGCGCTGGGACAGCCTAATTCACCCCTCCACTTT.

The chain links TRBV29-1 to TRBJ1-1, with D hard to call. This CDR3 has 12 residues. The ends were cut back, 7 bases at V and 1 base at J, with 10 bases in the middle. CDR1 is SQVTM, CDR2 ANQGSEA, per germline. CDR3 nucleotide sequence: TGCAGCGGGTTTGGCGGGAACACTGAAGCTTTCTTT. Protein sequence: CSGFGGNTEAFF.

J is TRBJ2-7 and V is TRBV5-1; TRBD1 matches 10 bases. The CDR3 totals 16 residues. Trimming cost V 3 bases and J 4 bases; bases outside gene matches: 10. Per the germline V gene, CDR1 is SGHRS and CDR2 is YFSETQ. CDR3 nucleotides: TGCGCCAGCAGCTCTCTCCGGGACAGGGGAGTATACGAGCAGTACTTC. Protein: CASSSLRDRGVYEQYF.

The genes are TRBV19 and TRBJ2-2; 11 bases are a match to TRBD1. Per the germline V gene, CDR1 is LNHDA and CDR2 is SQIVND (reference sequence). Unmatched junction bases numbered 9, after V lost 5 bases and J lost 4 bases. This CDR3 region has 17 residues. CDR3 residues: CASSFNPGQGVTGELFF. CDR3 DNA: TGTGCCAGTAGTTTTAATCCGGGACAGGGGGTCACCGGGGAGCTGTTTTTT.

The chain couples TRBV19 to TRBJ2-1; D unclear. Germline V gives CDR1 LNHDA, CDR2 SQIVND (reference sequence). V lost 6 bases, J lost 5 bases, and 8 bases lay in between. CDR3 length: 12 residues. CDR3: CASRPPDNEQFF. The CDR3 DNA reads TGTGCCAGTAGACCCCCGGACAATGAGCAGTTCTTC.

The J gene is TRBJ1-1, the V gene TRBV9; D might be TRBD1 (5 bases). The CDR3 runs to 14 residues. CDR1 and CDR2 (germline): SGDLS, YYNGEE. Trimming removed 0 bases from V and 1 base from J, with 7 bases in between. This chain's CDR3 is CASSVGGANTEAFF. CDR3 nucleotides: TGTGCCAGCAGCGTAGGTGGGGCGAACACTGAAGCTTTCTTT.

The chain uses TRBV9 and TRBJ1-6, with 7 positions matching TRBD1. The CDR3 totals 15 residues. The V segment lost 0 bases and the J segment 6 bases; nucleotides outside the gene matches: 3. CDR1 SGDLS and CDR2 YYNGEE come from the germline V gene. CDR3 coding DNA: TGTGCCAGCAGCGTAGAGGGGGACAGTAATTCACCCCTCCACTTT. This sequence encodes CASSVEGDSNSPLHF.

The rearrangement joins TRBV6-5 to TRBJ1-1; D gene uncertain. The V end lost 10 bases, the J end lost 1 base, and 10 bases lay between the germline ends. Germline lookup yields CDR1 MNHEY and CDR2 SVGAGI. The CDR3 runs 12 residues. CDR3 coding DNA: TGTGCCACCTTCTCGGGGAACACTGAAGCTTTCTTT. Translation gives CATFSGNTEAFF.

This chain links TRBV29-1 with TRBJ1-1, with TRBD1 matching 7 bases. CDR1 SQVTM and CDR2 ANQGSEA come from the germline V gene. The CDR3 spans 13 residues. V lost 4 bases, J lost 5 bases, and 7 bases stayed unmatched. The CDR3 DNA follows: TGCAGCGTTGTACAGGGGCCGGGGACTGAAGCTTTCTTT. It codes for CSVVQGPGTEAFF.

The chain employs TRBV7-2 and TRBJ2-1; the D gene is possibly TRBD1 (5 bases). The CDR3 loop spans 14 amino acids. The germline gives CDR1 SGHTA, CDR2 FQGNSA. Trimming pared 5 bases from V and 7 bases from J, leaving 15 bases between. The CDR3 loop is CASSLTWGVNEQFF. The CDR3 DNA reads TGTGCCAGCAGCCTGACGTGGGGCGTGAATGAGCAGTTCTTC.

This clone was seen once. The rearrangement uses TRBV19 and TRBJ1-4, with TRBD1 matching over 7 bases. The CDR3 is 14 residues long. Germline values: CDR1 LNHDA, CDR2 SQIVND (reference sequence). The J segment lost 4 bases and the V segment lost 7 bases, leaving 6 bases of the junction unmatched. As DNA, the CDR3 is TGTGCCAGTAACCAGGGGGAGAATAATGAAAAACTGTTTTTT. Amino acid sequence: CASNQGENNEKLFF.

The gene calls are TRBV3-1 (or the pseudogene TRBV3-2) and TRBJ1-5; no definite D call. The CDR3 consists of 13 residues. From germline, CDR1 is LGHDT and CDR2 YNNKEL (reference sequence). Between the trimmed V and J ends, which lost 6 bases and 6 bases, there was a span of 12 bases. The CDR3 DNA sequence: TGTGCCAGCAGTCTGTCCGGCGGTCAGCCCCAGCATTTT. It encodes CASSLSGGQPQHF.